The source of this TCR beta chain is a study of cytomegalovirus exposure and HLA in healthy donors. General study points: An analysis done earlier found most TCR beta V segments productive about 87% or about 30% of the time.

The study ran its PCR with 60 Vbeta and 13 Jbeta primers. Assay: immunoSEQ multiplex PCR; the TCRdb copy retains only in-frame clones and omits some. There are about 160,000 clones in the sample; roughly 85% occur only once, and 1% lies in the top ten. As regards this clone: Its antigen is not known.

This CDR3 is built from 15 residues. V lost 0 bases to trimming and J lost 2 bases, with 10 bases between them. CDR1 and CDR2 (germline): LNHDA, SQIVND (reference sequence). The material sequenced was PBMCs. The source of this sequence is a boy younger than 10 in good health and CMV-seronegative. This rearrangement joins TRBV19 to TRBJ1-2, with D perhaps matching TRBD1 (6 bases). CDR3: CASSIEQGTNYGYTF. DNA of the CDR3: TGTGCCAGTAGTATAGAACAGGGAACAAACTATGGCTACACCTTC.